This is a list of T cell receptor beta chains from one sample in a study of graft-versus-host responses after intestinal transplantation. Antigens for these TCRs are unknown. Data came from immunoSEQ multiplex PCR; TCRdb stores just in-frame clones and leaves some out. In the table there are fewer than 150,000 clones, roughly nine tenths of which are singletons. The sample consisted of unstimulated CD4+ T cells sorted from spleen or lymph node cells, taken before intestinal transplant. The receptors here all came from a human donor who received an intestinal transplant. Each CDR3 is given with its conserved first and last residue. The D gene is left open where the match is weak. For some rows the clone size is stated as once, few or many, or as a class when expanded; others skip it.

d_call j_call v_call clone_size cdr3_nt cdr3_aa
TRBD1 TRBJ1-2 TRBV6-5 NA TGTGCCAGCAGTTACTTCAGGGGGGGTGGCTACACCTTC CASSYFRGGGYTF
NA TRBJ2-5 TRBV20-1 NA TGCAGTGCTAGACTAGAGACCCAGTACTTC CSARLETQYF
NA TRBJ2-6 TRBV9 NA TGTGCCAGCAGCCCTCGCCTTTCTGGGGCCAACGTCCTGACTTTC CASSPRLSGANVLTF
NA TRBJ1-1 TRBV19 NA TGTGCCAGTAGTATAGATTGGAACACTGAAGCTTTCTTT CASSIDWNTEAFF
NA TRBJ2-4 TRBV19 NA TGTGCCAGTAGTATCTTAGGGGTAGCCAAAAACATTCAGTACTTC CASSILGVAKNIQYF
TRBD1 TRBJ2-5 TRBV2 NA TGTGCCAGCAGCAGACAGGGTTTTCCCCGGGAGACCCAGTACTTC CASSRQGFPRETQYF
NA TRBJ2-7 TRBV5-1 NA TGCGCCAGCTCCGGGGGATCCTCCTACGAGCAGTACTTC CASSGGSSYEQYF
NA TRBJ2-7 TRBV11-2 once TGTGCCAGCAGCTTGAGGCCTGGAAGACCCTACGAGCAGTACTTC CASSLRPGRPYEQYF
TRBD2 TRBJ2-5 TRBV4-1 NA TGCGCCAGCAGCCAAGATGGGCTAGCGGGGGTACTGTACCAAGAGACCCAGTACTTC CASSQDGLAGVLYQETQYF
TRBD1 TRBJ1-1 TRBV5-1 NA TGCGCCGGACCCCACACGACAGGGGATTTTGGGAACACTGAAGCTTTCTTT CAGPHTTGDFGNTEAFF
NA TRBJ2-4 TRBV5-6 once TGTGCCAGCAGCCAGGAGGGGATAGCCAAAAACATTCAGTACTTC CASSQEGIAKNIQYF
NA TRBJ1-2 TRBV5-1 NA TGCGCCAGCAGCTCCGAACCCACAGGGCACTATGGCTACACCTTC CASSSEPTGHYGYTF
NA TRBJ2-3 TRBV30 NA TGTGCCTGGAGTTTGGGGGCAGATACGCAGTATTTT CAWSLGADTQYF
NA TRBJ2-7 TRBV7-9 NA TGTGCCAGCAGCCCCCGGGTGGGCCCAACCTACGAGCAGTACTTC CASSPRVGPTYEQYF
TRBD2 TRBJ2-1 TRBV11-3 NA TGTGCCAGCAGCTTAGGCGGGACTAGCGGGGGGGCCCATGAGCAGTTCTTC CASSLGGTSGGAHEQFF
TRBD2 TRBJ2-1 TRBV19 NA TGTGCCAGTAGTATAGATTTTGGGAGGGGGCAGTTCTTC CASSIDFGRGQFF
TRBD2 TRBJ2-2 TRBV6-1 NA TGTGCCAGCAGTGTGAGCGGGGCCCGCGGCACCGGGGAGCTGTTTTTT CASSVSGARGTGELFF
NA TRBJ1-1 TRBV19 NA TGTGCCAGTAGGCGTGAGGGGAAAGCTTTCTTT CASRREGKAFF
NA TRBJ2-5 TRBV7-3 NA TGTGCCAGCAGCTCCGGGGGAGCCGGAATGGGGGAGACCCAGTACTTC CASSSGGAGMGETQYF
NA TRBJ2-3 TRBV25-1 few TGTGCCAGCAGTGACCAAACAGATGTCGGAGATACGCAGTATTTT CASSDQTDVGDTQYF
NA TRBJ1-2 TRBV27 few TGTGCCAGCAGTTCAGCACAGGGACTTAAAGGCTATGGCTACACCTTC CASSSAQGLKGYGYTF
TRBD2 TRBJ2-7 TRBV11-1 NA TGTGCCAGCAGCATATCCGGGACTAGCTACGAGCAGTACTTC CASSISGTSYEQYF
TRBD2 TRBJ2-7 TRBV29-1 NA TGCAGCGTCCGGACTAGCGACTTCGAGCAGTACTTC CSVRTSDFEQYF
NA TRBJ1-1 TRBV5-1 NA TGCGCCAGCAGCCCTCTCGGACAACGGAACACTGAAGCTTTCTTT CASSPLGQRNTEAFF
NA TRBJ1-3 TRBV4-2 NA TGTGCCAGCAGCCAAGAAGCTGCCGGTTCTGGAAACACCATATATTTT CASSQEAAGSGNTIYF
NA TRBJ2-2 TRBV9 NA TGTGCCAGCAGCGTGCCAGGGACAACGAACACCGGGGAGCTGTTTTTT CASSVPGTTNTGELFF
NA TRBJ2-4 TRBV15 once TGTGCCACCAGCAGAGAGGGGTATCCCAAAAACATTCAGTACTTC CATSREGYPKNIQYF
TRBD2 TRBJ2-1 TRBV10-1 once TGCGCCATCTATAGCGGGAAGAGCTCCTACAATGAGCAGTTCTTC CAIYSGKSSYNEQFF
NA TRBJ2-3 TRBV7-9 NA TGTGCCAGCAGCTTGCAGGGTTCCAACACAGATACGCAGTATTTT CASSLQGSNTDTQYF
NA TRBJ1-6 TRBV2 NA TGTGCCAGCAACCGGGACGGCTCCTATAATTCACCCCTCCACTTT CASNRDGSYNSPLHF
NA TRBJ1-4 TRBV5-6 NA TGTGCCAGCAGGCGTAGGGGGACTAATGAAAAACTGTTTTTT CASRRRGTNEKLFF
NA TRBJ2-5 TRBV6-1 NA TGTGCCAGCGAGAGAGTTTCCCAAGAGACCCAGTACTTC CASERVSQETQYF
NA TRBJ2-7 TRBV27 NA TGTGCCAGCAGAGGCCGGGGCGGGTCCTACGAGCAGTACTTC CASRGRGGSYEQYF
NA TRBJ2-7 TRBV27 NA TGTGCCAGCAGTTCCGGACAGCAATACGAGCAGTACTTC CASSSGQQYEQYF
TRBD2 TRBJ2-3 TRBV4-1 NA TGCGCCAGCAGCCAAGTTGCTAGCGGGGGACTTAACCGGGTCACAGATACGCAGTATTTT CASSQVASGGLNRVTDTQYF
TRBD1 TRBJ1-1 TRBV30 NA TGTGCCTCAGAGACAGGGGCGCGCTGGGGAGCTTTCTTT CASETGARWGAFF
NA TRBJ2-2 TRBV5-4 NA TGTGCCAGCAGGGGAGGGGGGGCCGGGACCGGGGAGCTGTTTTTT CASRGGGAGTGELFF
NA TRBJ1-2 TRBV30 NA TGTGCCTGGAGTGAAGGCGGTCCTTCAGAGGGCTACACCTTC CAWSEGGPSEGYTF
NA TRBJ2-3 TRBV25-1 NA TGTGCCAGCAGTGACCTAAAGGGAGATACGCAGTATTTT CASSDLKGDTQYF
NA TRBJ2-7 TRBV18 NA TGTGCCAGCTCACTATGGGACCGCCCGAGGGACGAGCAGTACTTC CASSLWDRPRDEQYF
TRBD2 TRBJ2-5 TRBV5-4 once TGTGCCAGCAGCGGACTAGCGGGGAGCCAAGAGACCCAGTACTTC CASSGLAGSQETQYF